This T cell receptor (beta chain) was identified during a study of T cells in Graves' hyperthyroidism and ophthalmopathy. Study results and caveats: Ophthalmopathy onset followed model prediction by a median about 6.9 months. Within blood appeared most thyroid clonotypes that had expanded above 0.001.

Germline values: CDR1 SGHDN, CDR2 FVKESK. V dropped 3 bases and J dropped 1 base, with 12 bases sitting between them. This CDR3 has 15 amino acids. This clonotype was seen a few times. Its matching antigen is unknown. RNA transcripts served as the template for amplifying TCR beta CDR3 regions. Carried out on the TCR CDR3, a first-round RT-PCR used the HTBI primer set. TCRdb redid the calling of the multiplex PCR reads with MiXCR, one entry per CDR3 protein. Of roughly 400,000 distinct CDR3 sequences in the sample, roughly 13% were seen once. Criteria for exclusion of patients were uncontrolled infection, other autoimmune disease, pregnancy or lactation.

This chain uses TRBV14 with TRBJ2-5, with D tentatively TRBD1 or TRBD2 (5 bases each). This receptor was taken from a man aged 50 to 59 with Graves' ophthalmopathy. What was sequenced was blood. The DNA for the CDR3 is TGTGCCAGCAGCCACGGGCTCGGGGCCCAAGAGACCCAGTACTTC. Translation gives CASSHGLGAQETQYF.